The table lists the clone carrying this TCR beta chain with a few counts. The same CDR3 is also encoded by other DNA sequences in this sample. Methods used by the authors: Scientists estimated how many nucleated cells there were by amplifying reference gene primers. Libraries were prepared by immunoSEQ multiplex PCR; TCRdb keeps only in-frame clonotypes and omits some of them. V, J and clone size reflect that table, while D and trimming were determined from the DNA. The table shows about 120,000 clones, with 87% occurring only once. The source of the sample is a study of blood T cell repertoires in COVID-19. Background on the study: COVID-19 samples collected from the United States, Italy and Spain covered acute and convalescent phases. PBMCs, B-cell-depleted T cells, or T cells were the source of the cDNA or gDNA that made up the material.

Germline CDR1 SGHNT, CDR2 YYREEE (reference sequence). V lost 5 bases to trimming and J lost 2 bases; unmatched junction nucleotides: 4. The CDR3 is 17 amino acids. The material sequenced was peripheral blood. This TCR came from a woman aged 70-85 years with acute or convalescent COVID-19. V gene TRBV5-4 combines with J gene TRBJ2-2; 15 nucleotides align to TRBD2. The CDR3 DNA reads as TGTGCCAGCAGATCGGGACTAGCGGGGGGAAACACCGGGGAGCTGTTTTTT. Translating gives CASRSGLAGGNTGELFF.